This TCR beta chain came from a study of STAT3 mutations in large granular lymphocyte leukemia. Whole-study results and caveats: Every T-cell large granular lymphocyte leukemia patient had at least one immunodominant TCR beta clonotype. All newly emerging clones after therapy were STAT3 wild type.

The method was immunoSEQ multiplex PCR; TCRdb's version includes in-frame clones alone and lacks a portion of them. The table lists 25,000 to 30,000 clones, 70% to 80% of them singletons. By sample share, this clone is medium-sized. Its antigen is not identified. Germline lookup yields CDR1 SEHNR and CDR2 FQNEAQ (reference sequence). V was shortened by 1 base and J by 3 bases, with 7 bases between the two germline ends. The CDR3 spans 14 residues. The sequenced material came from peripheral blood mononuclear cells. The TCR was taken from a woman between 45 and 60 years old with T-cell large granular lymphocyte leukemia. Some clones in this sample may be carry-over from other donors' samples. J is TRBJ2-1 and V is TRBV7-9; perhaps TRBD2 as D (6 bases). The CDR3 region has the DNA TGTGCCAGCAGCTTAGGCGGGGACTACAATGAGCAGTTCTTC. It yields the protein CASSLGGDYNEQFF.